These 25 T cell receptor beta chains share one sample of origin, sequenced in a study of cytomegalovirus exposure and HLA in healthy donors. PCR used 60 Vbeta primers and 13 Jbeta primers. TCRdb's table, derived via immunoSEQ multiplex PCR, lists solely in-frame clones and lacks some. The profile shows 110,000 to 150,000 clones, 78% of them singletons. Sequencing was carried out using PBMCs. The receptor source for this set is a female donor in good health and CMV-seronegative.

This chain joins TRBV5-4 and TRBJ2-7; D possibly corresponds to TRBD2 (7 bases). Looked up from germline, CDR1 is SGHNT and CDR2 is YYREEE (reference sequence). With 6 bases removed from V and 6 bases from J, the gap between germline ends came to 13 bases. This CDR3 region has 12 residues. The CDR3 here is CASTTRGGEQYF. The DNA for the CDR3 is TGTGCCAGCACCACTAGGGGGGGCGAGCAGTACTTC.

This clone was counted once. The rearrangement uses TRBV5-6 and TRBJ1-2; 7 nucleotides match TRBD1. The CDR3 loop spans 14 amino acids. The germline CDR1 and CDR2 sequences are SGHDT and YYEEEE. V was pared by 3 bases and J by 1 base, with 3 bases of the junction left unmatched. The CDR3 is CASSYGQDNYGYTF. DNA for the CDR3: TGTGCCAGCAGCTACGGACAGGATAACTATGGCTACACCTTC. The whole variable domain, remainder taken from reference TRBV5-6 and TRBJ1-2, is DAGVTQSPTHLIKTRGQQVTLRCSPKSGHDTVSWYQQALGQGPQFIFQYYEEEERQRGNFPDRFSGHQFPNYSSELNVNALLLGDSALYLCASSYGQDNYGYTFGSGTRLTVV.

The chain carries TRBV2 and TRBJ1-5; 9 nucleotides agree with TRBD1. J was trimmed by 5 bases and V by 11 bases; bases with no gene match: 16. Germline V gene data show CDR1 as SNHLY and CDR2 as FYNNEI. The CDR3 has 16 residues. The DNA for the CDR3 is TGTGCCGAACCGGGACAGGGCGCTAATGGGGATCAGCCCCAGCATTTT. Translating gives CAEPGQGANGDQPQHF.

The chain carries TRBV7-8 and TRBJ1-4, with D perhaps TRBD1 (5 bases). Trimming removed 4 bases at V and 3 bases at J, with 12 bases between. Germline-derived CDR1 and CDR2 are SGHVS and FQNEAQ. This CDR3 has 15 amino acids. CDR3 amino acids: CASSSRRGANEKLFF. DNA of the CDR3: TGTGCCAGCAGCTCCCGGAGGGGAGCTAATGAAAAACTGTTTTTT.

V gene TRBV7-9 combines with J gene TRBJ1-5, with a weak D call TRBD1 (6 bases). Germline loops: CDR1 SEHNR, CDR2 FQNEAQ (reference sequence). Trimming took 5 bases from V and 5 from J, leaving 10 bases between them. The CDR3 consists of 13 residues. CDR3 nucleotide sequence: TGTGCCAGCAGCCTAGGACAGTATCAGCCCCAGCATTTT. It is translated as CASSLGQYQPQHF.

This sequence joins TRBV5-4 and TRBJ2-1; 12 bases agree with TRBD2. Germline lookup yields CDR1 SGHNT and CDR2 YYREEE (reference sequence). The J segment lost 7 bases and the V segment lost 2 bases, leaving 1 base of the junction unmatched. This CDR3 has 14 residues. CDR3 DNA: TGTGCCAGCAGCTTAGGGACTAGCGGGAATGAGCAGTTCTTC. It is translated as CASSLGTSGNEQFF.

The chain has TRBV4-2 and TRBJ2-2, with TRBD2 as a possible D gene (5 bases). There are 15 residues in the CDR3. Germline loops: CDR1 LGHNA, CDR2 YNFKEQ. V lost 6 bases to trimming and J lost 1 base, with 12 bases between them. CDR3: CASSRSALNTGELFF. The CDR3 region has the DNA TGTGCCAGCAGTCGTAGCGCTTTGAACACCGGGGAGCTGTTTTTT.

The V call is TRBV6-4, the J call TRBJ1-2; a weak D match, TRBD1 (5 bases). Germline CDR1 MRHNA, CDR2 SNTAGT. The CDR3 runs to 12 residues. V dropped 2 bases and J dropped 6 bases, with 7 bases sitting between them. In nucleotides, the CDR3 is TGTGCCAGCAGTGACAGGGGTCATGGCTACACCTTC. It yields the protein CASSDRGHGYTF.

Comment on this clone: One end of the junction fails to match germline, which may point to a read error. The sample contains more than one DNA sequence encoding this CDR3. V usage is TRBV6-1 and J usage is TRBJ2-3; 7 nucleotides agree with TRBD2. The CDR3 length is 15 residues. Germline V gives CDR1 MNHNS, CDR2 SASEGT. The CDR3 DNA is TGTGCCAGCAGTGTCGGAACGGGGGGAACAGATACACAGTATTTT. Amino acid sequence: CASSVGTGGTDTQYF.

The V gene is TRBV7-9, the J gene TRBJ1-1; the match to TRBD1 covers 10 bases. Trimming cost V 5 bases and J 7 bases; bases outside gene matches: 7. Germline V gene sequence: CDR1 SEHNR, CDR2 FQNEAQ (reference sequence). CDR3 size: 14 residues. The CDR3 sequence is CASSPDRGAVEAFF. The CDR3 nucleotides are TGTGCCAGCAGCCCGGACAGGGGGGCGGTTGAAGCTTTCTTT.

The chain recombines TRBV7-9 with TRBJ2-3; 8 bases fit TRBD2. The germline CDR1 and CDR2 sequences are SEHNR and FQNEAQ (reference sequence). The CDR3 loop spans 16 amino acids. Trimming removed 5 bases from V and 6 bases from J; junction bases left unmatched: 13. CDR3 sequence reads: CASSPRLAPVEDTQYF. CDR3 DNA: TGTGCCAGCAGCCCTCGACTAGCGCCAGTTGAGGATACGCAGTATTTT.

This chain joins TRBV7-2 and TRBJ1-5; D unclear. Trimming removed 1 base from V and 0 bases from J, with 7 bases in between. The CDR3 is 15 residues long. CDR1 and CDR2 (germline): SGHTA, FQGNSA. As DNA, the CDR3 is TGTGCCAGCAGCTTAGGGCACCTTAGCAATCAGCCCCAGCATTTT. This codes for CASSLGHLSNQPQHF.

V is TRBV5-1 and J is TRBJ2-7; 8 bases match TRBD1. Germline V gene data show CDR1 as SGHRS and CDR2 as YFSETQ. V dropped 0 bases and J dropped 8; count of bases not matched to a gene: 13. The CDR3 covers 16 residues. This CDR3 reads CASSLASGQALSKQYF. As DNA, the CDR3 is TGCGCCAGCAGCTTGGCCTCGGGACAGGCCCTTAGTAAGCAGTACTTC.

The chain has TRBV27 and TRBJ1-2; D gene unclear. The CDR3 contains 13 residues. Germline V gene data show CDR1 as MNHEY and CDR2 as SMNVEV (reference sequence). V lost 4 bases and J lost 2, with 8 bases in between. CDR3 nucleotides: TGTGCCAGCAGTTGGACGGGAAACTATGGCTACACCTTC. This sequence encodes CASSWTGNYGYTF.

This clone was counted between two and nine times. For the CDR3, the DNA is TGTGCCAGCAGTGAAGCGGGGGGACAGCTCTCTGGAAACACCATATATTTT. This codes for CASSEAGGQLSGNTIYF. This sequence joins TRBV6-1 and TRBJ1-3, with 7 nucleotides matching TRBD1. The J segment lost 0 bases and the V segment lost 0 bases, leaving 5 bases of the junction unmatched. In germline, CDR1 is MNHNS, CDR2 SASEGT. The CDR3 is 17 residues long.

The chain employs TRBV6-6 and TRBJ1-3, with TRBD1 matching 8 bases. Germline V gene sequence: CDR1 MNHNY, CDR2 SVGAGI (reference sequence). Trimming took 6 bases from V and 4 from J; bases not matched to a gene: 11. This CDR3 has 16 residues. The CDR3 loop reads CASSDPQGARGNTIYF. Written as DNA, the CDR3 is TGTGCCAGCAGCGACCCCCAGGGGGCGCGGGGAAACACCATATATTTT.

The gene calls are TRBV6-1 and TRBJ1-1, with a possible D match to TRBD1 (6 bases). V lost 2 bases and J lost 7, with 14 bases in between. This CDR3 contains 14 residues. Germline V gene data show CDR1 as MNHNS and CDR2 as SASEGT. Written as DNA, the CDR3 is TGTGCCAGCAGTGAAACCCAGGGGTCGCGTGAAGCTTTCTTT. It codes for CASSETQGSREAFF.

This sequence joins TRBV28 and TRBJ1-2, with 9 positions matching TRBD1. Germline CDR1 MDHEN, CDR2 SYDVKM. V gave up 6 bases and J gave up 6 bases; unmatched junction bases: 14. The CDR3 sequence is 16 residues long. CDR3 bases: TGTGCCAGCAGGTTTTCGGGACCGGGACAGGGACATGGCTACACCTTC. It encodes CASRFSGPGQGHGYTF.

The chain carries TRBV5-4 and TRBJ2-7; the D gene is possibly TRBD1 (5 bases). V was shortened by 7 bases and J by 2 bases, with 13 bases between the two germline ends. Germline assignment: CDR1 SGHNT and CDR2 YYREEE (reference sequence). This CDR3 is 13 amino acids long. CDR3 region: CASPHGAAYEQYF. CDR3 in DNA: TGTGCCAGCCCCCATGGGGCGGCCTACGAGCAGTACTTC.

The gene calls are TRBV30 and TRBJ2-7, with D maybe TRBD2 (6 bases). The V end was cut by 4 bases, the J end by 2 bases, with 9 bases between. CDR3 length: 12 amino acids. The germline gives CDR1 GTSNPN, CDR2 SVGIG (reference sequence). CDR3 sequence: CAWTRGAYEQYF. The CDR3 coding sequence is TGTGCCTGGACGCGCGGGGCCTACGAGCAGTACTTC.

This chain uses TRBV28 with TRBJ2-5; 12 bases agree with TRBD2. The CDR3 is made up of 15 amino acids. With 3 bases clipped from V and 9 bases from J, the junction kept 8 bases outside the gene matches. Germline CDR1 reads MDHEN; CDR2 reads SYDVKM. CDR3 DNA sequence: TGTGCCAGCAGTTTCGCTAGCGGGAGGGGGTGGGCCCAGTACTTC. Protein product: CASSFASGRGWAQYF. The whole variable domain, filled in from reference TRBV28 and TRBJ2-5, reads DVKVTQSSRYLVKRTGEKVFLECVQDMDHENMFWYRQDPGLGLRLIYFSYDVKMKEKGDIPEGYSVSREKKERFSLILESASTNQTSMYLCASSFASGRGWAQYFGPGTRLLVL.

This chain joins TRBV11-3 and TRBJ2-2; D may be TRBD1 (6 bases). The CDR3 is made up of 14 amino acids. CDR1 and CDR2 (germline): SGHNT, YENEEA. The V end lost 5 bases, the J end lost 6 bases, and 13 bases lay between the germline ends. For the CDR3, the DNA is TGTGCCAGCAGCCCACCCTACAGGGCCGGGGAGCTGTTTTTT. It yields the protein CASSPPYRAGELFF. Based on the CDR3 plus reference TRBV11-3 and TRBJ2-2, the full variable domain is EAGVVQSPRYKIIEKKQPVAFWCNPISGHNTLYWYLQNLGQGPELLIRYENEEAVDDSQLPKDRFSAERLKGVDSTLKIQPAELGDSAVYLCASSPPYRAGELFFGEGSRLTVL.

The rearrangement joins TRBV2 to TRBJ1-2, with D possibly being TRBD1 (5 bases). Germline V gene lookup returns CDR1 SNHLY and CDR2 FYNNEI. There are 13 residues in the CDR3. The V and J ends lost 4 bases and 8 bases respectively, with 14 bases between them. This CDR3 is CASSVRGSGGYTF. The CDR3 DNA follows: TGTGCCAGCAGTGTGCGGGGGAGCGGCGGCTACACCTTC.

The rearrangement joins TRBV5-4 to TRBJ2-7; 7 nucleotides agree with TRBD1. CDR1 and CDR2 from the germline V gene are SGHNT and YYREEE (reference sequence). V was pared by 3 bases and J by 1 base, with 1 base of the junction left unmatched. The CDR3 totals 13 residues. The CDR3 region is CASSWDRSYEQYF. The CDR3 nucleotides are TGTGCCAGCAGCTGGGACAGATCCTACGAGCAGTACTTC.

The rearrangement uses TRBV30 and TRBJ2-6; weak D call: TRBD2 (6 bases). V was clipped by 7 bases and J by 1 base, with 11 bases between them. The CDR3 runs to 14 residues. CDR1 and CDR2 (germline): GTSNPN, SVGIG (reference sequence). Written as DNA, the CDR3 is TGTGCCTCGCCGCGGGAATCTGGGGCCAACGTCCTGACTTTC. Translated: CASPRESGANVLTF.